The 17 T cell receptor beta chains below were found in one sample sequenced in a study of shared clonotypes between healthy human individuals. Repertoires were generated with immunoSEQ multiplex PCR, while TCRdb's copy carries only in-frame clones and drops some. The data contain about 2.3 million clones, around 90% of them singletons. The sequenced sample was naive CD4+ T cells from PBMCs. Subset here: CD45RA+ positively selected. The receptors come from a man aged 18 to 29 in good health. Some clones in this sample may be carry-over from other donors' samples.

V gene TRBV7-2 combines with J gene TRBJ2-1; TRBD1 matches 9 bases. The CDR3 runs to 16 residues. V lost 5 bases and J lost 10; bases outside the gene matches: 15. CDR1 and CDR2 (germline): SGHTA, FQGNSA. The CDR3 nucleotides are TGTGCCAGCAGCCCCGGTGGGGGGACAGGGTTGTCGGAGCAGTTCTTC. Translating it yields CASSPGGGTGLSEQFF.

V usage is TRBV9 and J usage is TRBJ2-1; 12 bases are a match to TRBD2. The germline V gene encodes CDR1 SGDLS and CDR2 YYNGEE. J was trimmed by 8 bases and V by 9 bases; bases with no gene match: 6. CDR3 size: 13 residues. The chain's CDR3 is CANLAGGRDEQFF. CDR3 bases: TGTGCCAACCTAGCGGGAGGGCGGGATGAGCAGTTCTTC. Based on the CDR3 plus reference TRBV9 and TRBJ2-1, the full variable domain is DSGVTQTPKHLITATGQRVTLRCSPRSGDLSVYWYQQSLDQGLQFLIQYYNGEERAKGNILERFSAQQFPDLHSELNLSSLELGDSALYFCANLAGGRDEQFFGPGTRLTVL.

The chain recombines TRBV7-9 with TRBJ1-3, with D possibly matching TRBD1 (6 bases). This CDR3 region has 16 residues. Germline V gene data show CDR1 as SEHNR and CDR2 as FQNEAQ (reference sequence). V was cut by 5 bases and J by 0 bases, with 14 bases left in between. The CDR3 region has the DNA TGTGCCAGCAGCCCCCGGACAGCCCGCTCTGGAAACACCATATATTTT. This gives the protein CASSPRTARSGNTIYF.

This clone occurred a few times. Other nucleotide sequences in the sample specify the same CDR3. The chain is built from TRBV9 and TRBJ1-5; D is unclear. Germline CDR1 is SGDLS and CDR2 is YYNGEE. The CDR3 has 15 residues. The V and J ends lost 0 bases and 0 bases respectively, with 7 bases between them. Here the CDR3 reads CASSVGGNSNQPQHF. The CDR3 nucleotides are TGTGCCAGCAGCGTAGGAGGGAATAGCAATCAGCCCCAGCATTTT.

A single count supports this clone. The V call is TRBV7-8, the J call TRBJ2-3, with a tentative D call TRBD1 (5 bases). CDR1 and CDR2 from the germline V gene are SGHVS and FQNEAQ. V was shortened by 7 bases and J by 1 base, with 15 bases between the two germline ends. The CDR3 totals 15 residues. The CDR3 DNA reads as TGTGCCAGCACCCGGGTGGGGCCAGGCACAGATACGCAGTATTTT. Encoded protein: CASTRVGPGTDTQYF.

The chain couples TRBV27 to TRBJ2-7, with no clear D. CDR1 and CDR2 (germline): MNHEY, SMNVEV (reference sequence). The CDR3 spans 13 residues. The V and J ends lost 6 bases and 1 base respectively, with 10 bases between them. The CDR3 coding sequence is TGTGCCAGCAGGGGCAGAACGTCCTACGAGCAGTACTTC. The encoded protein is CASRGRTSYEQYF.

The CDR3 bases are TGTGCCAGCAGTTTAGGGGCTCCCGTGGGGGATACGCAGTATTTT. Its protein is CASSLGAPVGDTQYF. This chain connects TRBV28 to TRBJ2-3; D perhaps matches TRBD1 (5 bases). This CDR3 is built from 15 residues. Looked up from germline, CDR1 is MDHEN and CDR2 is SYDVKM. Trimming pared 2 bases from V and 6 bases from J, leaving 15 bases between.

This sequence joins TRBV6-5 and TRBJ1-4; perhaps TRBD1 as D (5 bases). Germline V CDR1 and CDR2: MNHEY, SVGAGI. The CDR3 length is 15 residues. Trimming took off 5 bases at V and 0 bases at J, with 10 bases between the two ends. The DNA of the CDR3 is TGTGCCAGCAGTAGAGTAGGGGCAACTAATGAAAAACTGTTTTTT. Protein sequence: CASSRVGATNEKLFF.

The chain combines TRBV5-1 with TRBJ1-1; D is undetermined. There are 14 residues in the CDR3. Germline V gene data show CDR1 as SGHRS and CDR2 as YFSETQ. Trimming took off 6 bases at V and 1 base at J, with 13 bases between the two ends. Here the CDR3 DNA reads TGCGCCAGCACTTCCGGGAGGCAGAACACTGAAGCTTTCTTT. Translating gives CASTSGRQNTEAFF.

The CDR3 sequence is CASSIGQRSGANVLTF. The CDR3 DNA is TGTGCCAGCTCAATCGGACAGCGCTCTGGGGCCAACGTCCTGACTTTC. The gene calls are TRBV2 and TRBJ2-6, with D perhaps TRBD1 (6 bases). V lost 8 bases to trimming and J lost 0 bases, with 14 bases between them. Germline CDR1 and CDR2: SNHLY and FYNNEI. This CDR3 contains 16 residues.

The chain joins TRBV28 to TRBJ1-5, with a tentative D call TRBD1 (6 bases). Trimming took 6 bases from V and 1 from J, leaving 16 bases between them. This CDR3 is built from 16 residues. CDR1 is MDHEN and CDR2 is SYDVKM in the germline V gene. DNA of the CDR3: TGTGCCAGCAGCCGCCCGGTGGGGGCGAGCAATCAGCCCCAGCATTTT. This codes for CASSRPVGASNQPQHF.

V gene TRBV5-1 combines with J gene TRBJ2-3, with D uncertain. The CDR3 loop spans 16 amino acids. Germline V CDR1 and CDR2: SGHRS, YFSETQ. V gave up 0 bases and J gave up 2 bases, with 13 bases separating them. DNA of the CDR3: TGCGCCAGCAGCTTGGCCGGGCTGTATACCACAGATACGCAGTATTTT. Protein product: CASSLAGLYTTDTQYF.

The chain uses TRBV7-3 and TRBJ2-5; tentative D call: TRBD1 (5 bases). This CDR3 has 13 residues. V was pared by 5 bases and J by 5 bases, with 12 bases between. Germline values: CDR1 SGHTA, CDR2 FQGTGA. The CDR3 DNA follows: TGTGCCAGCAGCCCTGGACATTGGGAGACCCAGTACTTC. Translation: CASSPGHWETQYF.

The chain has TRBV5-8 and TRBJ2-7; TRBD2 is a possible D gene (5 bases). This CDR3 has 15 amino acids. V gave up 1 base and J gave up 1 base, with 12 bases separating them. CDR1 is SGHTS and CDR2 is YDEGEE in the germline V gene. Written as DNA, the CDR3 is TGTGCCAGCAGCTTGTGGGCGGGCGGTTCCTACGAGCAGTACTTC. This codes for CASSLWAGGSYEQYF.

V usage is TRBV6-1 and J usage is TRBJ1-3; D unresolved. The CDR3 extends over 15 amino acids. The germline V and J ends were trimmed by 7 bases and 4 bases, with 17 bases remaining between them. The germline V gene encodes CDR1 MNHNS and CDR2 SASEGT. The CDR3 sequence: CASTEGSRGGNTIYF. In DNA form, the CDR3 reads TGTGCCAGCACCGAGGGATCTCGTGGGGGAAACACCATATATTTT.

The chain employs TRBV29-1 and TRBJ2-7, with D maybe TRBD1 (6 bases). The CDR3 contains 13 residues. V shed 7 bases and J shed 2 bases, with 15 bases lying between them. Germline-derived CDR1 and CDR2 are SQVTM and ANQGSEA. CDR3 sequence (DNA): TGCAGCGCAGGGGACCAGGGGCCCTACGAGCAGTACTTC. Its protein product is CSAGDQGPYEQYF.

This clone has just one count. This CDR3 is CASSFLAGGTNIQYF. DNA for the CDR3: TGCGCCAGCAGCTTTCTAGCGGGAGGGACGAACATTCAGTACTTC. V gene TRBV5-1 combines with J gene TRBJ2-4, with 12 bases lining up with TRBD2. Germline CDR1 reads SGHRS; CDR2 reads YFSETQ. The V segment lost 2 bases and the J segment 7 bases; nucleotides outside the gene matches: 4. This CDR3 spans 15 amino acids. The complete variable domain, with remaining parts taken from reference TRBV5-1 and TRBJ2-4, reads KAGVTQTPRYLIKTRGQQVTLSCSPISGHRSVSWYQQTPGQGLQFLFEYFSETQRNKGNFPGRFSGRQFSNSRSEMNVSTLELGDSALYLCASSFLAGGTNIQYFGAGTRLSVL.